These T cell receptor beta chains were read from a single sample in a study of a mutant IDH1 vaccine in newly diagnosed glioma. Profiling relied on immunoSEQ multiplex PCR, and the TCRdb table lists in-frame clones only, not all of them. Among just under 45,000 clones listed, under 95% were seen once. These TCRs' antigens remain unknown. The sample consisted of PBMCs, taken from a glioma patient whose treatment included an IDH1 peptide vaccine. The receptor source for this set is a middle-aged man with glioma. Both conserved end residues are part of each CDR3. The D gene is left open where the match is weak. For some rows the clone size is stated as once, few or many, or as a class when expanded; others skip it.

J gene,D gene,clone size,V gene,CDR3 length,CDR3 DNA,CDR3 protein
TRBJ2-7,.,.,TRBV7-9,17,TGTGCCAGCAGCTTAGATGCCTCCTCGGCCCTCCCTGGAGAGCAGTACTTC,CASSLDASSALPGEQYF
TRBJ2-7,.,.,TRBV4-3,13,TGCGCCAGCAGCCAAGCCCGGCGGGGATATCGGTACTTC,CASSQARRGYRYF
TRBJ2-7,.,.,TRBV30,13,TGTGCCTGGAGTGTCGGCAGAGCCTACGAGCAGTACTTC,CAWSVGRAYEQYF
TRBJ1-1,TRBD1,.,TRBV30,14,TGTGCCTGGACTAACCTCGGACAGGCAACTGAAGCTTTCTTT,CAWTNLGQATEAFF
TRBJ2-7,.,.,TRBV18,14,TGTGCCAGCTCACCACCGGCAGGGCTCTACGAGCAGTACTTC,CASSPPAGLYEQYF
TRBJ1-5,.,medium-sized,TRBV4-1,17,TGCGCCAGCAGCCAAGTTGGAGGTACTCCCCTGTTTACGCCCCAGCATTTT,CASSQVGGTPLFTPQHF
TRBJ2-2,TRBD1,.,TRBV10-3,13,TGTGCCATAAAACAGGGGGCCCGCGGGGAGCTGTTTTTT,CAIKQGARGELFF
TRBJ2-3,.,.,TRBV30,15,TGTGCCTGGAGTGTACGGGGGAAGGTCGCAGATACGCAGTATTTT,CAWSVRGKVADTQYF
TRBJ2-5,.,.,TRBV9,15,TGTGCCAGCAGCGCCGTAGCGGAGGCGTGGGAGACCCAGTACTTC,CASSAVAEAWETQYF
TRBJ1-1,TRBD1,.,TRBV7-2,16,TGTGCCAGCAGCTTAGTTAAGGGACAGCTAAACACTGAAGCTTTCTTT,CASSLVKGQLNTEAFF
TRBJ1-5,.,.,TRBV19,15,TGTGCCAGTAGTATACAGGGGAAGAGCAATCAGCCCCAGCATTTT,CASSIQGKSNQPQHF
TRBJ2-3,TRBD2,.,TRBV18,15,TGTGCCAGCTCACCTGGCGGGGGATACACAGATACGCAGTATTTT,CASSPGGGYTDTQYF
TRBJ1-1,TRBD1,.,TRBV5-6,15,TGTGCCAGCAGCTTGGAGGTGGGACAGGGAGGGGGAGCTTTCTTT,CASSLEVGQGGGAFF
TRBJ1-1,.,once,TRBV7-2,16,TGTGCCAGCAGACTCCAAGGGGGGACGGATAACACTGAAGCTTTCTTT,CASRLQGGTDNTEAFF
TRBJ2-1,TRBD1,.,TRBV4-3,18,TGCGCCAGCAGCCTCTTAACTACAGGGGATAGCTCCTACAATGAGCAGTTCTTC,CASSLLTTGDSSYNEQFF
TRBJ2-7,TRBD2,once,TRBV25-1,14,TGTGCCAGCAGGCCCTGGGGGGAGGGCTACGAGCAGTACTTC,CASRPWGEGYEQYF
TRBJ1-5,TRBD1,.,TRBV19,16,TGTGCCAGTAGTACTCAACAGGGGGCGAGCAATCAGCCCCAGCATTTT,CASSTQQGASNQPQHF
TRBJ2-7,.,.,TRBV10-3,13,TGTGCCATCGGCCCAGGGTCAGGTCTCGAGCAGTACTTC,CAIGPGSGLEQYF
TRBJ1-1,.,.,TRBV6-1,14,TGTGCCAGCAGCTCCCGACGAGGCGGCACTGAAGCTTTCTTT,CASSSRRGGTEAFF
TRBJ2-3,.,.,TRBV5-1,15,TGCGCCAGCAGCTTGCGTTGGGGGTCCACAGATACGCAGTATTTT,CASSLRWGSTDTQYF
TRBJ1-5,.,.,TRBV16,14,TGTGCCAGCAGCGGAGACAGGTCCCGAGGCCCCCAGCATTTT,CASSGDRSRGPQHF
TRBJ1-2,.,.,TRBV29-1,14,TGCAGCGTTGAAGGTCAGGGGACGGTCTATGGCTACACCTTC,CSVEGQGTVYGYTF
TRBJ1-5,TRBD1,.,TRBV2,15,TGTGCCAGCAGGGGGGGACAGCCAAGCAATCAGCCCCAGCATTTT,CASRGGQPSNQPQHF
TRBJ2-7,.,.,TRBV5-1,14,TGCGCCAGCAGCCAGTGGGCGGGGACCTACGAGCAGTACTTC,CASSQWAGTYEQYF
TRBJ1-1,.,.,TRBV30,11,TGTGCCTGGAGTCATTTGCAAGAAGCTTTCTTT,CAWSHLQEAFF
TRBJ2-5,.,.,TRBV7-2,15,TGTGCCAGCAGCTTTCCCGGGACACGCCAAGAGACCCAGTACTTC,CASSFPGTRQETQYF
TRBJ2-5,.,once,TRBV10-1,13,TGCGCCAGCAGTGAGAGGGCCGGGGAGACCCAGTACTTC,CASSERAGETQYF
TRBJ1-5,.,.,TRBV13,14,TGTGCCAGCAGCTACGGGGTAGGGGGTACGCCCCAGCATTTT,CASSYGVGGTPQHF